The subject of this entry is one TCR beta chain. The source of the sample is a study of blood T cell repertoires in COVID-19. For the study at large: Researchers got acute and convalescent COVID-19 samples from the United States, Italy and Spain. Sources were T cells, B-cell-depleted T cells, or PBMCs; the material itself was cDNA or gDNA.

V lost 5 bases to trimming and J lost 12 bases, with 17 bases between them. Germline V lookup: CDR1 SGHVS, CDR2 FNYEAQ. CDR3 size: 13 residues. As processed by the authors: How many nucleated cells were present was estimated from reference gene primer amplification. Generated by immunoSEQ multiplex PCR, the TCRdb table keeps only in-frame clones and is missing some. V, J and clone size are those of that table, while D and trimming were read from the DNA. Among fewer than 200,000 clones listed, roughly four fifths were seen once. This chain links TRBV7-6 with TRBJ2-1; D possibly corresponds to TRBD1 (5 bases). Sequences were obtained from peripheral blood. The TCR originated in a man aged 35 to 55 who had recovered from COVID-19. The CDR3 region has the DNA TGTGCCAGCAGCCAACGCCTTGGGGCCGGGCAGTTCTTC. It codes for CASSQRLGAGQFF.